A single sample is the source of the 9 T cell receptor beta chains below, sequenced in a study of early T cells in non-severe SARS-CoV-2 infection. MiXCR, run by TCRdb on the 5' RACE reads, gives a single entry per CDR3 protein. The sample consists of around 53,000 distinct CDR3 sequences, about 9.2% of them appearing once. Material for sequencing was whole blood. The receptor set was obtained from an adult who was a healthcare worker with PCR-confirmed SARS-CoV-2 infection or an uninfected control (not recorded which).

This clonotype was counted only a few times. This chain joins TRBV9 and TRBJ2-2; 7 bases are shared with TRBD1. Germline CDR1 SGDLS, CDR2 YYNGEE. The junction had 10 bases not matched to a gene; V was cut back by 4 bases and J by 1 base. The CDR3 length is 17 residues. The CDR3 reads CASSLSRQGMNTGELFF. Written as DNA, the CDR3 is TGTGCCAGCAGCCTCTCCCGACAGGGTATGAACACCGGGGAGCTGTTTTTT.

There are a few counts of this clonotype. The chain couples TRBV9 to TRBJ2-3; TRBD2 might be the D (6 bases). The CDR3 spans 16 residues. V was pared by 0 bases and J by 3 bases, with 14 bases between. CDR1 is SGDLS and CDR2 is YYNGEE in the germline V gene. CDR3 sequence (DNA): TGTGCCAGCAGCGTAGGGCGGGAAGTTGGGACAGATACGCAGTATTTT. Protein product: CASSVGREVGTDTQYF.

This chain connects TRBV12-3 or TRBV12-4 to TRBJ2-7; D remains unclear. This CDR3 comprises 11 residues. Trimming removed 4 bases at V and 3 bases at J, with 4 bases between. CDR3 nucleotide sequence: TGTGCCAGCAGTTGGAACTACGAGCAGTACTTC. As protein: CASSWNYEQYF.

The CDR3 reads CASIGGGKEQFF. The DNA of the CDR3 is TGTGCCAGCATAGGTGGGGGGAAGGAGCAGTTCTTC. The V call is TRBV5-5, the J call TRBJ2-1; D might be TRBD2 (6 bases). CDR1 and CDR2 (germline): SGHKS, YYEKEE (reference sequence). The CDR3 has 12 amino acids. Trimming took 6 bases from V and 10 from J, leaving 14 bases between them.

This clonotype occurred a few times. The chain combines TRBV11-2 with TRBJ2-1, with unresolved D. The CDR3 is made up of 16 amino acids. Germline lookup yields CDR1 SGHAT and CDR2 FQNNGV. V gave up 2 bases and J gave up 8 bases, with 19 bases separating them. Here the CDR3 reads CASSLPTLHGWYEQFF. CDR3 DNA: TGTGCCAGCAGCTTACCAACTCTGCACGGTTGGTATGAGCAGTTCTTC.

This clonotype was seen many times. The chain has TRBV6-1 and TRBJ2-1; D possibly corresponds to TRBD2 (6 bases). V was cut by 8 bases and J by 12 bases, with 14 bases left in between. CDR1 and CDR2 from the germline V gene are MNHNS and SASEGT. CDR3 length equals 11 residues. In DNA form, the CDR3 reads TGTGCCAGCCGGGGACTGGCAGGGCAGTTCTTC. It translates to CASRGLAGQFF.

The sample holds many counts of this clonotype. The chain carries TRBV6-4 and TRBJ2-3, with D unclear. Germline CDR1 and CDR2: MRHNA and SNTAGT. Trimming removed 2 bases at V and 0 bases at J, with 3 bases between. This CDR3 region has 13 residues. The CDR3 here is CASSDGSTDTQYF. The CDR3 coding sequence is TGTGCCAGCAGTGACGGGAGCACAGATACGCAGTATTTT.

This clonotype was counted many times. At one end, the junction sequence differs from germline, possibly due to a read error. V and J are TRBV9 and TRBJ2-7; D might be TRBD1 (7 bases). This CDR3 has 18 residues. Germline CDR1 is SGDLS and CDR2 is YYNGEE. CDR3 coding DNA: TGTGCCAGCAGCCCTTCTTACCGACAGGGAGGTCCCTCCCACGAGCAGTACTTC. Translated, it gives CASSPSYRQGGPSHEQYF.

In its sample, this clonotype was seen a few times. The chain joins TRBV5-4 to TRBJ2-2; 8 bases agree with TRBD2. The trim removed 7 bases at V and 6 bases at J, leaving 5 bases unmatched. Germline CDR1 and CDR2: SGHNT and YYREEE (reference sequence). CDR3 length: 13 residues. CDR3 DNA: TGTGCCAGCTCACGGGAGGGCGCCGGGGAGCTGTTTTTT. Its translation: CASSREGAGELFF.